Listed here are 6 T cell receptor beta chains from one sample, sequenced in a study of T-cell reconstitution after alpha-beta-depleted transplantation in children. Molecular barcoding with unique molecular identifiers was used for the TCRbeta library. Using its own MiXCR run on the PCR reads, TCRdb lists one record per CDR3 protein. The table has fewer than 550,000 distinct CDR3 sequences, roughly a tenth seen once. The starting material was PBMCs from the stem cell graft donor, obtained from the stem cell graft. Receptors originate from a human donor who donated a stem cell graft to a child with acute myeloid leukemia.

This clonotype was seen a few times. V is TRBV5-6 and J is TRBJ2-7, with 7 bases that match TRBD2. The CDR3 contains 15 residues. Germline CDR1 and CDR2: SGHDT and YYEEEE. After removal of 1 base from V and 2 bases from J, the junction contained 6 bases not matched to a gene. In DNA form, the CDR3 reads TGTGCCAGCAGCTTGCCAACTAGCGCAACCTACGAGCAGTACTTC. This codes for CASSLPTSATYEQYF.

This clonotype has ten or more counts. The chain combines TRBV10-3 with TRBJ2-2; D not resolved. The CDR3 sequence is 12 residues long. Germline-derived CDR1 and CDR2 are ENHRY and SYGVKD. V lost 10 bases to trimming and J lost 4 bases, with 10 bases between them. The CDR3 nucleotides read TGTGCCACCCTACCGGGCACCGGGGAGCTGTTTTTT. It codes for CATLPGTGELFF.

This clonotype was observed a handful of times. The V gene is TRBV7-2, the J gene TRBJ1-3; D unclear. Germline lookup yields CDR1 SGHTA and CDR2 FQGNSA. The length of the CDR3 is 14 residues. Trimming took 3 bases from V and 0 from J, leaving 6 bases between them. CDR3 protein: CASSFSDSGNTIYF. CDR3 coding DNA: TGTGCCAGCAGCTTTTCAGACTCTGGAAACACCATATATTTT.

The chain recombines TRBV10-3 with TRBJ2-3; D remains ambiguous. The V and J ends lost 0 bases and 0 bases respectively, with 4 bases between them. Germline V gives CDR1 ENHRY, CDR2 SYGVKD. The CDR3 runs 14 residues. The CDR3 sequence is CAISESASTDTQYF. In DNA form, the CDR3 reads TGTGCCATCAGTGAGTCGGCCAGCACAGATACGCAGTATTTT.

This chain links TRBV9 with TRBJ1-1, with 7 bases aligning to TRBD1. V was clipped by 3 bases and J by 7 bases; unmatched bases: 12. Germline loops: CDR1 SGDLS, CDR2 YYNGEE. This CDR3 comprises 15 residues. The CDR3 DNA is TGTGCCAGCAGCGAACAGGGGCTCGGACCCCTTGAAGCTTTCTTT. Protein: CASSEQGLGPLEAFF.

Many counts were recorded for this clonotype. The rearrangement uses TRBV9 and TRBJ1-2, with 7 bases matching TRBD1. The ends lost 4 bases at V and 4 bases at J; junction bases unmatched: 10. The CDR3 extends over 15 amino acids. Germline CDR1 reads SGDLS; CDR2 reads YYNGEE. For the CDR3, the DNA is TGTGCCAGCAGCCAAGCTCCAGGGGACAGCTATGGCTACACCTTC. It yields the protein CASSQAPGDSYGYTF.